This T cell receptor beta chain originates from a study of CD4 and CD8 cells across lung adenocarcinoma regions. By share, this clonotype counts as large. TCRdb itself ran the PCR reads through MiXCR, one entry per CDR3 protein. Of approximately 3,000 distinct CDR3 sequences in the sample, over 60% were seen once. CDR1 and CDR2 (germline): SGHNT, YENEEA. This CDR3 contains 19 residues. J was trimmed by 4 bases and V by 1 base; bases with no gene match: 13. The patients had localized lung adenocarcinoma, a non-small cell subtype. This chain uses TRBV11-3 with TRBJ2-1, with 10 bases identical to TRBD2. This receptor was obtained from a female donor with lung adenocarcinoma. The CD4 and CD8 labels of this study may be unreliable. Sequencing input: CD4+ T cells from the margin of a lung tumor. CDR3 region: CASSLGGASGSRLYNEQFF. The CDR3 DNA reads TGTGCCAGCAGCTTAGGAGGGGCTAGCGGGAGCCGATTGTACAATGAGCAGTTCTTC.